The text below deals with one T cell receptor beta chain. The antigen is undetermined. This entry belongs to a study of CD8 T cells in ankylosing spondylitis. Notes on the study in general: Matched ankylosing spondylitis synovial fluid reportedly showed significant enrichment of disease-linked clones. Typical of ankylosing spondylitis blood, it appeared, was a TCR beta motif of under 10 highly homologous variants.

From the 5' RACE reads, TCRdb called clonotypes with MiXCR, one entry per CDR3 protein. The sample contains hundreds of thousands of distinct CDR3 sequences, roughly 12% of which appear only once. There are 15 residues in the CDR3. Trimming took 4 bases from V and 5 from J, leaving 16 bases between them. The germline gives CDR1 SGHRS, CDR2 YFSETQ. Sequencing was performed on blood, either unsorted or a sorted T cell fraction (not recorded which). This chain links TRBV5-1 with TRBJ2-1, with a possible D match to TRBD1 (6 bases). This TCR came from a male donor with ankylosing spondylitis. Here the CDR3 reads CASSNTGFGHNEQFF. For the CDR3, the DNA is TGCGCCAGCAGCAACACAGGGTTTGGACACAATGAGCAGTTCTTC.